The clone carrying this T cell receptor (beta chain) has more than one count but fewer than ten. Its antigen is as yet unknown. One end of the junction does not line up with germline, which may come from a read error. This entry is derived from a study of cytomegalovirus exposure and HLA in healthy donors. The V gene's germline CDR1 is SEHNR and CDR2 FQNEAQ (reference sequence). This CDR3 has 15 amino acids. General study points: Near-uniform donor sequencing depth was presumed by presence/absence analyses.

With 60 Vbeta and 13 Jbeta primers, the PCR was carried out. Using immunoSEQ multiplex PCR, the repertoire was profiled, and TCRdb retains in-frame clones only, with some absent. In the table there are fewer than 200,000 clones, about 80% of which are singletons. V gene TRBV7-9 combines with J gene TRBJ1-4; 7 nucleotides align to TRBD1. This sequence originates from a man younger than 40 in good health and CMV-seronegative. Sequenced sample: PBMCs. The CDR3 bases are TGCGCCAGCAGCTACAGGGGAGGCTTCGGCGAAAAACTGTTTTTT. Encoded protein: CASSYRGGFGEKLFF.